This is a list of T cell receptor beta chains from one sample in a study of Graves' ophthalmopathy and Graves' hyperthyroidism. TCRdb passed the multiplex PCR reads through MiXCR, listing each CDR3 protein once. The sample has around 1,000,000 distinct CDR3 sequences, 36% seen once. Sequencing was done on a sample of peripheral blood or thyroid tissue (not recorded which). The origin of the receptors is an adult man with Graves' hyperthyroidism. CDR3s include the opening cysteine and the closing phenylalanine or tryptophan. The D gene is left open where the match is weak. Clone size is stated in some rows and not others, as once, few, many or a class when expanded.

v_call: TRBV12-3/TRBV12-4; clone_size: .; d_call: TRBD1; j_call: TRBJ1-5; cdr3_nt: TGTGCCAGCAGTTTAACAGGGGTGGTTTATCAGCCCCAGCATTTT; cdr3_aa: CASSLTGVVYQPQHF
v_call: TRBV6-6; clone_size: few; d_call: .; j_call: TRBJ1-3; cdr3_nt: TGTGCCAGCAGTGGGCGGCAGGGAAACACCATATATTTT; cdr3_aa: CASSGRQGNTIYF
v_call: TRBV2; clone_size: .; d_call: .; j_call: TRBJ2-2; cdr3_nt: TGTACCAGCAGCTTAGGGGGGATGATTTTCGCCGGGGAGCTGTTTTTT; cdr3_aa: CTSSLGGMIFAGELFF
v_call: TRBV2; clone_size: many; d_call: .; j_call: TRBJ2-2; cdr3_nt: TGTGCCAGCAGTGAAGCAGCGGCCGGGGAGCTGTTTTTT; cdr3_aa: CASSEAAAGELFF
v_call: TRBV5-4; clone_size: many; d_call: .; j_call: TRBJ2-6; cdr3_nt: TGTGCCAGCAGCTTGGGGCAAATCGGCGGGGCCAACGTCCTGACTTTC; cdr3_aa: CASSLGQIGGANVLTF
v_call: TRBV2; clone_size: few; d_call: .; j_call: TRBJ2-2; cdr3_nt: TGTGCCAGCAGCTTGGAACAGGTGGGGGGCGGGGAGCTGTTTTTT; cdr3_aa: CASSLEQVGGGELFF
v_call: TRBV4-3; clone_size: once; d_call: TRBD1; j_call: TRBJ1-1; cdr3_nt: TGCGCCAGCAGGCAAGTAGTCGGACAGGGGAACACTGAAGCTTTCTTT; cdr3_aa: CASRQVVGQGNTEAFF
v_call: TRBV2; clone_size: few; d_call: TRBD1; j_call: TRBJ1-6; cdr3_nt: TGTGCCAGCGCGGGACAGGGAGGTTCACCCCTCCACTTT; cdr3_aa: CASAGQGGSPLHF
v_call: TRBV29-1; clone_size: many; d_call: .; j_call: TRBJ1-2; cdr3_nt: TGCAGCGTTGGAGGATACAGAGACTATGGCTACACCTTC; cdr3_aa: CSVGGYRDYGYTF
v_call: TRBV6-5; clone_size: .; d_call: TRBD1; j_call: TRBJ1-2; cdr3_nt: TGTGCCAGCAGTAGGACAGGCGCCTTCGGCTACACCTTC; cdr3_aa: CASSRTGAFGYTF
v_call: TRBV10-3; clone_size: few; d_call: .; j_call: TRBJ1-6; cdr3_nt: TGTGCCAGCACCAACGAAGGGGGATATAATTCACCCCTCCACTTT; cdr3_aa: CASTNEGGYNSPLHF
v_call: TRBV11-2; clone_size: many; d_call: .; j_call: TRBJ2-6; cdr3_nt: TGTGCCAGCAGCTTAGGCACGAGGGGGGCCAACGTCCTGACTTTC; cdr3_aa: CASSLGTRGANVLTF
v_call: TRBV20-1; clone_size: .; d_call: TRBD1; j_call: TRBJ2-5; cdr3_nt: TGCAGTGCGCAGCCACCGGGACAGGGGTCTGGGAAACTGTACTTC; cdr3_aa: CSAQPPGQGSGKLYF
v_call: TRBV25-1; clone_size: once; d_call: .; j_call: TRBJ1-1; cdr3_nt: TGTGCCAGCAGGGACGGCTGGGACACTGAAGCTTTCTTT; cdr3_aa: CASRDGWDTEAFF
v_call: TRBV10-3; clone_size: many; d_call: .; j_call: TRBJ1-3; cdr3_nt: TGTGCCATCATAGGTCAGGGACACTCTGGAAACACCATATATTTT; cdr3_aa: CAIIGQGHSGNTIYF
v_call: TRBV6-5; clone_size: .; d_call: .; j_call: TRBJ1-6; cdr3_nt: TGTGCCAGCAGTTACTCTGGACGGAATTCACCCCTCCACTTT; cdr3_aa: CASSYSGRNSPLHF
v_call: TRBV4-1; clone_size: once; d_call: .; j_call: TRBJ1-5; cdr3_nt: TGCGCCAGCAGCCAAGAGTGGCAGGATTATTCGGGCAATCAGCCCCAGCATTTT; cdr3_aa: CASSQEWQDYSGNQPQHF
v_call: TRBV19; clone_size: many; d_call: .; j_call: TRBJ1-1; cdr3_nt: TGTGCCAGCACCTTGAACACTGAAGCTTTCTTT; cdr3_aa: CASTLNTEAFF
v_call: TRBV19; clone_size: .; d_call: .; j_call: TRBJ2-2; cdr3_nt: TGTGCCAGTAGAACAGGGTACAGGAGCACCGGGGAGCTGTTTTTT; cdr3_aa: CASRTGYRSTGELFF
v_call: TRBV19; clone_size: .; d_call: .; j_call: TRBJ2-2; cdr3_nt: TGTGCCGGTCGGACTCCAGACGGGAACACCGGGGAGCTGTTTTTT; cdr3_aa: CAGRTPDGNTGELFF
v_call: TRBV29-1; clone_size: many; d_call: .; j_call: TRBJ1-5; cdr3_nt: TGCAGCGCCGCACAGGGTAGCAATCAGCCCCAGCATTTT; cdr3_aa: CSAAQGSNQPQHF
v_call: TRBV2; clone_size: .; d_call: .; j_call: TRBJ1-2; cdr3_nt: TGTGCCAGCAGTGAATTCATTGGCTACACCTTC; cdr3_aa: CASSEFIGYTF
v_call: TRBV29-1; clone_size: many; d_call: .; j_call: TRBJ2-5; cdr3_nt: TGCAGCGTTCCCGGGACGGAGCGAGAGACCCAGTACTTC; cdr3_aa: CSVPGTERETQYF
v_call: TRBV28; clone_size: few; d_call: .; j_call: TRBJ1-2; cdr3_nt: TGTGCCAGCAATGTCACGCCTAACTATGGCTACACCTTC; cdr3_aa: CASNVTPNYGYTF
v_call: TRBV10-3; clone_size: many; d_call: .; j_call: TRBJ2-7; cdr3_nt: TGTGCCGTAGGGGATCGCTCCTACGAGCAGTACTTC; cdr3_aa: CAVGDRSYEQYF
v_call: TRBV6-5; clone_size: .; d_call: .; j_call: TRBJ2-7; cdr3_nt: TGTGCCAGCACGAACAGGTTATCCGAGCAGTACTTC; cdr3_aa: CASTNRLSEQYF
v_call: TRBV10-3; clone_size: many; d_call: .; j_call: TRBJ1-2; cdr3_nt: TGTGCCATCAGTGATCTCGCAGGGAATGCGGACTATGGCTACACCTTC; cdr3_aa: CAISDLAGNADYGYTF
v_call: TRBV29-1; clone_size: .; d_call: .; j_call: TRBJ2-7; cdr3_nt: TGCAGCGTTGACAAAGCAGGATACGAGCAGTACTTC; cdr3_aa: CSVDKAGYEQYF
v_call: TRBV28; clone_size: .; d_call: .; j_call: TRBJ1-2; cdr3_nt: TGTGCCAGCACCACCGGGGGGGGCGGCTACACCTTC; cdr3_aa: CASTTGGGGYTF
v_call: TRBV5-1; clone_size: many; d_call: .; j_call: TRBJ1-1; cdr3_nt: TGCGCCAGCAGCTTCGGGACGAAGAACACTGAAGCTTTCTTT; cdr3_aa: CASSFGTKNTEAFF
v_call: TRBV19; clone_size: .; d_call: .; j_call: TRBJ2-7; cdr3_nt: TGTGCCAGTAGTAACGTTGGCAGGTTGCACGAGCAGTACTTC; cdr3_aa: CASSNVGRLHEQYF
v_call: TRBV6-5; clone_size: .; d_call: .; j_call: TRBJ2-7; cdr3_nt: TGTGCCGGCAGTTACTCTGAGGCGGGGAGAGACGAGCAGTACTTC; cdr3_aa: CAGSYSEAGRDEQYF
v_call: TRBV7-9; clone_size: many; d_call: .; j_call: TRBJ1-5; cdr3_nt: TGTGCCAGCAGCTTAGCCGTGGGGAGTAGCAATCAGCCCCAGCATTTT; cdr3_aa: CASSLAVGSSNQPQHF
v_call: TRBV12-3/TRBV12-4; clone_size: .; d_call: .; j_call: TRBJ2-7; cdr3_nt: TGTGCCAGCAGTTCTAGGAAGGAACGTCGGTCCTACGAGCAGTACTTC; cdr3_aa: CASSSRKERRSYEQYF
v_call: TRBV12-3/TRBV12-4; clone_size: many; d_call: .; j_call: TRBJ1-1; cdr3_nt: TGTGCCAGCAGCTTGATGAACACTGAAGCTTTCTTT; cdr3_aa: CASSLMNTEAFF
v_call: TRBV15; clone_size: .; d_call: TRBD1; j_call: TRBJ2-2; cdr3_nt: TGTGCCACACAGGGGCTAGTGAACACCGGGGAGCTGTTTTTT; cdr3_aa: CATQGLVNTGELFF
v_call: TRBV2; clone_size: many; d_call: .; j_call: TRBJ2-7; cdr3_nt: TGTGCCAGCAATAACGCGGGGAATAGTCTAGAGCAGTACTTC; cdr3_aa: CASNNAGNSLEQYF
v_call: TRBV7-2; clone_size: .; d_call: TRBD1; j_call: TRBJ1-1; cdr3_nt: TGTGCCAGCGGAAACAGGGGGTATGGCACTGAAGCTTTCTTT; cdr3_aa: CASGNRGYGTEAFF
v_call: TRBV7-9; clone_size: few; d_call: TRBD1; j_call: TRBJ1-2; cdr3_nt: TGTGCCAGCAGCTGGGGACAGCGAGTTGGCTACACCTTC; cdr3_aa: CASSWGQRVGYTF
v_call: TRBV5-6; clone_size: few; d_call: TRBD2; j_call: TRBJ2-5; cdr3_nt: TGTGCCAGCAGCTTAGAATGGACTAGCTCCTCGGAGACCCAGTACTTC; cdr3_aa: CASSLEWTSSSETQYF
v_call: TRBV5-5; clone_size: few; d_call: .; j_call: TRBJ1-4; cdr3_nt: TGTGCCAGCGAAGGGGCGGATGCAACTAATGAAAAACTGTTTTTT; cdr3_aa: CASEGADATNEKLFF
v_call: TRBV10-3; clone_size: .; d_call: TRBD1; j_call: TRBJ1-5; cdr3_nt: TGTGCCACCAGTGAGTCGCGGGGGGCAGGGGGTCAGCCCCAGCATTTT; cdr3_aa: CATSESRGAGGQPQHF
v_call: TRBV4-2; clone_size: .; d_call: .; j_call: TRBJ1-1; cdr3_nt: TGTGCCAGCAGACCGGTGGGACGGGCGAACACTGAAGCTTTCTTT; cdr3_aa: CASRPVGRANTEAFF
v_call: TRBV20-1; clone_size: few; d_call: TRBD1; j_call: TRBJ1-6; cdr3_nt: TGCAGAACAGGGGAAAGCTCCTATAATTCACCCCTCCACTTT; cdr3_aa: CRTGESSYNSPLHF
v_call: TRBV7-8; clone_size: many; d_call: TRBD1; j_call: TRBJ2-7; cdr3_nt: TGTGCCAGCAGCTCGCAAACAATCCGGGACAGAGAGTACGAGCAGTACTTC; cdr3_aa: CASSSQTIRDREYEQYF
v_call: TRBV7-2; clone_size: .; d_call: .; j_call: TRBJ2-7; cdr3_nt: TGTGCCGTTAGGGCCTACGAGCAGTACTTC; cdr3_aa: CAVRAYEQYF
v_call: TRBV11-2; clone_size: many; d_call: .; j_call: TRBJ1-2; cdr3_nt: TGTGCCAGCAGCTTCTTTCATCCACGGACTAACTATGGCTACACCTTC; cdr3_aa: CASSFFHPRTNYGYTF
v_call: TRBV19; clone_size: many; d_call: .; j_call: TRBJ2-2; cdr3_nt: TGTGCCAGTAGTATAGTGGGCAGACCGAACACCGGGGAGCTGTTTTTT; cdr3_aa: CASSIVGRPNTGELFF
v_call: TRBV9; clone_size: many; d_call: .; j_call: TRBJ1-1; cdr3_nt: TGTGCCAGCAGCGCGACCCTAGCCAAGTCTGAAGCTTTCTTT; cdr3_aa: CASSATLAKSEAFF
v_call: TRBV29-1; clone_size: many; d_call: .; j_call: TRBJ2-7; cdr3_nt: TGCAGCGTTGAGAATGCGGCAGGGTCCGCCTACGAGCAGTACTTC; cdr3_aa: CSVENAAGSAYEQYF
v_call: TRBV5-5; clone_size: few; d_call: .; j_call: TRBJ1-3; cdr3_nt: TGTGCCAGCAGCTCGGAATGGGCCTCTGGAAACACCATATATTTT; cdr3_aa: CASSSEWASGNTIYF
v_call: TRBV20-1; clone_size: few; d_call: .; j_call: TRBJ2-7; cdr3_nt: TGCAGTGCTAGGGTAACCTCTAGGGATACCTACGAGCAGTACTTC; cdr3_aa: CSARVTSRDTYEQYF
v_call: TRBV28; clone_size: .; d_call: .; j_call: TRBJ1-6; cdr3_nt: TGTGCCAGCGGGGGGCTCGATTCACCCCTCCACTTT; cdr3_aa: CASGGLDSPLHF
v_call: TRBV2; clone_size: many; d_call: TRBD1; j_call: TRBJ2-2; cdr3_nt: TGTGCCAGCCAGACAGGGGAGCGCACCGGGGAGCTGTTTTTT; cdr3_aa: CASQTGERTGELFF
v_call: TRBV29-1; clone_size: many; d_call: TRBD2; j_call: TRBJ2-7; cdr3_nt: TGCAGCGTTGGATCCGGGACTAGCGGGTTTGTCGAGCAGTACTTC; cdr3_aa: CSVGSGTSGFVEQYF
v_call: TRBV14; clone_size: .; d_call: TRBD2; j_call: TRBJ2-7; cdr3_nt: TGTGCCAGCAGCCTTCCGGGACTAGCGGCTTACGAGCAGTACTTC; cdr3_aa: CASSLPGLAAYEQYF
v_call: TRBV19; clone_size: many; d_call: .; j_call: TRBJ1-2; cdr3_nt: TGTGCCAGTAGTATATCTGGGGAGGATGGCTACACCTTC; cdr3_aa: CASSISGEDGYTF
v_call: TRBV29-1; clone_size: many; d_call: .; j_call: TRBJ2-5; cdr3_nt: TGCAGCGTCCCCATAGGGGTCGGCGAGACCCAGTACTTC; cdr3_aa: CSVPIGVGETQYF